This T cell receptor beta chain was documented in a study of T cell clones after liver transplantation. Sequenced by immunoSEQ multiplex PCR; TCRdb stores in-frame clones only, minus some. This repertoire shows around 43,000 clones, 86% found once; its top ten account for roughly 2.7%. V lost 6 bases and J 0 bases, leaving 14 bases between the germline ends. CDR1 MDHEN and CDR2 SYDVKM come from the germline V gene. This CDR3 is built from 16 residues. The sample here was CD4+ T cells from blood, taken 24 months after liver transplant. The rearrangement links TRBV28 to TRBJ2-2; maybe TRBD1 (6 bases). The sequence derives from a human patient who received a liver transplant. Some of the T cells may derive from the graft donor. The CDR3 DNA reads TGTGCCAGCAGCCCAGTGGGGGCCCCGAACACCGGGGAGCTGTTTTTT. Translated: CASSPVGAPNTGELFF.